Presented here are 3 T cell receptor beta chains from one specimen sequenced in a study of shared clonotypes between healthy human individuals. Produced via immunoSEQ multiplex PCR; TCRdb's table is partial and in-frame only. In the table there are a few million clones, 93% of which are singletons. The material sequenced was naive CD4+ T cells from PBMCs. The subset: CD45RA+ positively selected. These receptors all come from a man aged 18 to 29 in good health. Some clones in this sample may be carry-over from other donors' samples.

This rearrangement joins TRBV6-1 to TRBJ1-2; D is ambiguous. Germline values: CDR1 MNHNS, CDR2 SASEGT. The CDR3 loop spans 15 amino acids. The V and J ends lost 3 bases and 4 bases respectively, with 15 bases between them. Written as DNA, the CDR3 is TGTGCCAGCAGTGACTGGTCCGGTCGGGTCTATGGCTACACCTTC. It codes for CASSDWSGRVYGYTF.

The chain has TRBV29-1 and TRBJ1-2; D unresolved. The CDR3 runs to 13 residues. Trimming shortened V by 4 bases and J by 6 bases, and 15 bases separated the two germline ends. The germline gives CDR1 SQVTM, CDR2 ANQGSEA. CDR3 sequence (DNA): TGCAGCGTTGTGAGGGAAATTTTGAATGGCTACACCTTC. Translation gives CSVVREILNGYTF.

The gene calls are TRBV2 and TRBJ1-1; no definite D call. Trimming removed 5 bases at V and 1 base at J, with 11 bases between. Germline CDR1 and CDR2: SNHLY and FYNNEI. This CDR3 has 14 amino acids. The CDR3 sequence: CASSPQNENTEAFF. The CDR3 DNA reads TGTGCCAGCAGTCCCCAGAACGAGAACACTGAAGCTTTCTTT.